A single sample is the source of the 2 T cell receptor beta chains below, sequenced in a study of cytomegalovirus exposure and HLA in healthy donors. 13 Jbeta primers and 60 Vbeta primers were used for the PCR. Method: immunoSEQ multiplex PCR; TCRdb's copy keeps in-frame clones and lacks some. The sample shows fewer than 250,000 clones, more than 65% of them seen only once. The sequenced sample consisted of PBMCs. These receptors all stem from a woman aged 25 to 39 in good health and CMV-seropositive.

This clone was found once. The rearrangement links TRBV7-6 to TRBJ2-5; the D gene is possibly TRBD1 (5 bases). The J call is uncertain, as TRBJ2-7 better fits the DNA end. CDR1 is SGHVS, CDR2 FNYEAQ, per germline. CDR3 length equals 13 residues. In DNA, the CDR3 is TGTGCCAGCAGCCAGAATCAGGGTTTCGAGCAGTACTTC. Protein product: CASSQNQGFEQYF.

The CDR3 reads CASGIAGGRNEQFF. CDR3 DNA sequence: TGTGCCAGCGGGATAGCGGGGGGGCGCAATGAGCAGTTCTTC. J is TRBJ2-1 and V is TRBV27; 11 nucleotides match TRBD2. CDR1 is MNHEY, CDR2 SMNVEV, per germline (reference sequence). Trimming took 8 bases from V and 6 from J; bases not matched to a gene: 6. The CDR3 loop spans 14 amino acids.